The entry below describes one T cell receptor beta chain. Its antigen is not known. These data are taken from a study of T cell responses to AZD1222 COVID-19 vaccine. The trim removed 5 bases at V and 3 bases at J, leaving 2 bases unmatched. This CDR3 is 13 amino acids long. Study-wide points: Recipients of two AZD1222 doses showed rising Spike-specific TCR breadth and depth. Most donors were white British and more were female, and clonal diversity was possibly underestimated.

Clones were read by immunoSEQ multiplex PCR, and TCRdb kept only the in-frame ones, dropping some. The sample lists some 120,000 clones, 75% to 95% occurring once. Sequenced material: peripheral blood, taken on day 0 of AZD1222 vaccination. The chain is built from TRBV12-3 or TRBV12-4 and TRBJ2-7, with 9 bases fitting TRBD1. The receptor's source is an adult in good health. CDR3 in DNA: TGTGCCAGCAGTGACAGGGGGTACTACGAGCAGTACTTC. As protein: CASSDRGYYEQYF.